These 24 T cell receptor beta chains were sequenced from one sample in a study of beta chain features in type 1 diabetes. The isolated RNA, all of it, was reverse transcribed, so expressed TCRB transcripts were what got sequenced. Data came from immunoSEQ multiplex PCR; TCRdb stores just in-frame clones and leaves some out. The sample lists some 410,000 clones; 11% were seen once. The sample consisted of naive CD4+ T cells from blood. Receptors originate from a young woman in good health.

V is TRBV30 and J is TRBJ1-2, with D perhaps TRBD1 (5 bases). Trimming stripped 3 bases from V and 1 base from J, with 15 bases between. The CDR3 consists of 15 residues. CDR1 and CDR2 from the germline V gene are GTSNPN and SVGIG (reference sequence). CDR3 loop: CAWSRRDSLNYGYTF. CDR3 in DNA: TGTGCCTGGAGCCGCCGGGACTCCCTTAACTATGGCTACACCTTC.

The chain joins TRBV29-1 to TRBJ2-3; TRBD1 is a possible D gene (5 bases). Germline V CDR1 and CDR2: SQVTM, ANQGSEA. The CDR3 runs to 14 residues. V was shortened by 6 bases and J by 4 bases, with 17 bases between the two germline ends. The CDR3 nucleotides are TGCAGCGTCAAATTTGGGTGGGGCGCAGATACGCAGTATTTT. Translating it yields CSVKFGWGADTQYF.

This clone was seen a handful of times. For the CDR3, the DNA is TGTGCCAGCAGCTCCCAACGAAACACCATATATTTT. Its translation is CASSSQRNTIYF. The chain combines TRBV28 with TRBJ1-3, with no clear D. Germline assignment: CDR1 MDHEN and CDR2 SYDVKM. The V and J ends lost 6 bases and 5 bases respectively, with 8 bases between them. CDR3 length: 12 residues.

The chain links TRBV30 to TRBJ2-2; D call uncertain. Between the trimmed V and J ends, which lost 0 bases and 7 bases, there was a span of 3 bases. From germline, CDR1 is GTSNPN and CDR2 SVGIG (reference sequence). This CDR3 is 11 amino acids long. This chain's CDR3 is CAWSVIGELFF. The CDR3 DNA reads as TGTGCCTGGAGTGTAATCGGGGAGCTGTTTTTT.

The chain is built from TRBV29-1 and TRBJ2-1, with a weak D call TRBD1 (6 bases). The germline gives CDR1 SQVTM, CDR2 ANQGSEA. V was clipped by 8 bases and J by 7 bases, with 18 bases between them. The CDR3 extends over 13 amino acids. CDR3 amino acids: CSIDRTLGNEQFF. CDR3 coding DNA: TGCAGCATAGACAGGACCCTAGGGAATGAGCAGTTCTTC.

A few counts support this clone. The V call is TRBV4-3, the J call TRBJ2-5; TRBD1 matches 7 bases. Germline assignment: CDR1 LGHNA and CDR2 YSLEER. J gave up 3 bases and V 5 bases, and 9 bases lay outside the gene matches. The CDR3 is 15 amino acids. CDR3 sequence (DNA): TGCGCCAGCAGCGATACCGGGACAGTCAAAGAGACCCAGTACTTC. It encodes CASSDTGTVKETQYF.

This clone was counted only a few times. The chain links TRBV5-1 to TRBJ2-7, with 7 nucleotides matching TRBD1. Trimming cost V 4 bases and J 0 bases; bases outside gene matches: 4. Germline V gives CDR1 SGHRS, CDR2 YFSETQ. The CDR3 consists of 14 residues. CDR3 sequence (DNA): TGCGCCAGCAGCCAGACAGGGAGCTCCTACGAGCAGTACTTC. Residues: CASSQTGSSYEQYF. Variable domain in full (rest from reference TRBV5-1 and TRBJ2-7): KAGVTQTPRYLIKTRGQQVTLSCSPISGHRSVSWYQQTPGQGLQFLFEYFSETQRNKGNFPGRFSGRQFSNSRSEMNVSTLELGDSALYLCASSQTGSSYEQYFGPGTRLTVT.

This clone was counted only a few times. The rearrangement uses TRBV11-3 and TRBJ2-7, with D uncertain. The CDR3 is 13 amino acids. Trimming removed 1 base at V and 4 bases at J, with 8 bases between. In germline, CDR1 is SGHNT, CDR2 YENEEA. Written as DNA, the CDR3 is TGTGCCAGCAGCTTAGCGCGGCAATACGAGCAGTACGTC. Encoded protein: CASSLARQYEQYV.

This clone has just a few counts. The CDR3 sequence: CASSQDADSGSYEQYF. The CDR3 DNA reads TGCGCCAGCAGCCAAGACGCCGATTCTGGCTCCTACGAGCAGTACTTC. The chain combines TRBV4-3 with TRBJ2-7; D not resolved. The V end lost 0 bases, the J end lost 0 bases, and 12 bases lay between the germline ends. Germline V gene lookup returns CDR1 LGHNA and CDR2 YSLEER. The CDR3 covers 16 residues.

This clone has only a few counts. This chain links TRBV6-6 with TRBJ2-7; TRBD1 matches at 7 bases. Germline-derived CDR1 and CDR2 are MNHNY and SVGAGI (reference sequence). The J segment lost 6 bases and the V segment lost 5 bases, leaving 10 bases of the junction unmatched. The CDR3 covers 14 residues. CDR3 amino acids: CASSTGQVWSEQYV. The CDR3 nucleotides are TGTGCCAGCAGTACCGGACAGGTTTGGAGCGAGCAGTACGTC.

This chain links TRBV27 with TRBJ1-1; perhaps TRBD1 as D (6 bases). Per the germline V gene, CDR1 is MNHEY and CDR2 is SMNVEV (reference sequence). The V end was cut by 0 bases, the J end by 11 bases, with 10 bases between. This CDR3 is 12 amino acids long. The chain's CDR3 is CASSLSAGEAFF. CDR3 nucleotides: TGTGCCAGCAGTTTATCGGCAGGGGAGGCTTTCTTT.

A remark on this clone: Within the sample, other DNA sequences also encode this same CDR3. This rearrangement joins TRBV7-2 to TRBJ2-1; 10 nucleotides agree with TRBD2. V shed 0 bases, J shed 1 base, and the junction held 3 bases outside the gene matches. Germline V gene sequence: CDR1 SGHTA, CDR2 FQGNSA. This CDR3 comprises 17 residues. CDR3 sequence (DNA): TGTGCCAGCAGCTTAGCTGCTAGCGGGGGATCCTACAATGAGCAGTTCTTC. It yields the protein CASSLAASGGSYNEQFF.

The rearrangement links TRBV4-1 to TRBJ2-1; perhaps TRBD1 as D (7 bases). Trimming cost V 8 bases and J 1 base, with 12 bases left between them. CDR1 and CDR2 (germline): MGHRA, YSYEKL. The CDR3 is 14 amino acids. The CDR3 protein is CASAGQPSYNEQFF. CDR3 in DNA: TGCGCCAGCGCGGGACAGCCATCCTACAATGAGCAGTTCTTC.

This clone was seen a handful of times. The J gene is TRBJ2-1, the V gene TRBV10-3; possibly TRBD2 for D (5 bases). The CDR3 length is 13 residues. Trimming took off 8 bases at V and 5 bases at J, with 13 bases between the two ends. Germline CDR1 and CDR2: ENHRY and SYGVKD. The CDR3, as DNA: TGTGCCATCGGACTGGCCCGAGACAATGAGCAGTTCTTC. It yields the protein CAIGLARDNEQFF.

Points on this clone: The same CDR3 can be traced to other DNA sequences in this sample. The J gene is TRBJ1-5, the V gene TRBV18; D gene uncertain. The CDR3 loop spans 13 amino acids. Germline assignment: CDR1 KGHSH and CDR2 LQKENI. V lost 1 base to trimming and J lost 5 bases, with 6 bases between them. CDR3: CASSPQGDQPQHF. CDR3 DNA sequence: TGTGCCAGCTCACCACAGGGCGATCAGCCCCAGCATTTT.

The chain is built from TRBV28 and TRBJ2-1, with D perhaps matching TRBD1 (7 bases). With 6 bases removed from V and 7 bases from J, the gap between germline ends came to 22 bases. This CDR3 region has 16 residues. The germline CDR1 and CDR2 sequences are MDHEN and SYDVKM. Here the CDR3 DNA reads TGTGCCAGCAGCCCAGTTCAACAGACAGGGAGGAATGAGCAGTTCTTC. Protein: CASSPVQQTGRNEQFF. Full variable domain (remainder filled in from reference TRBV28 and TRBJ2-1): DVKVTQSSRYLVKRTGEKVFLECVQDMDHENMFWYRQDPGLGLRLIYFSYDVKMKEKGDIPEGYSVSREKKERFSLILESASTNQTSMYLCASSPVQQTGRNEQFFGPGTRLTVL.

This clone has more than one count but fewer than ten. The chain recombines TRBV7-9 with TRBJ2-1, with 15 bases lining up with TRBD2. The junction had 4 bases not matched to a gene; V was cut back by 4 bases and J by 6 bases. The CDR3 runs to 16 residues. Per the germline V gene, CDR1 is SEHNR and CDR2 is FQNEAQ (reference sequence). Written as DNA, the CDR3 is TGTGCCAGCAGCTGGGGACTAGCGGGGGGAATCAATGAGCAGTTCTTC. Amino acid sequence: CASSWGLAGGINEQFF.

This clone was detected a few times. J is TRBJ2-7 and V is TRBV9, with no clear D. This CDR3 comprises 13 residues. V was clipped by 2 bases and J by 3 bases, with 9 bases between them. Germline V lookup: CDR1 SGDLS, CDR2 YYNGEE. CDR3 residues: CASSVTPGYEQYF. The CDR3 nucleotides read TGTGCCAGCAGCGTCACCCCGGGCTACGAGCAGTACTTC.

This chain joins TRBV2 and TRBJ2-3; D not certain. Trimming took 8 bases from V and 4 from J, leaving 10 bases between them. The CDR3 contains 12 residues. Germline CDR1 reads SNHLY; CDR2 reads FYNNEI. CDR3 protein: CASRVSADTQYF. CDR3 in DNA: TGTGCCAGCCGGGTCAGTGCAGATACGCAGTATTTT.

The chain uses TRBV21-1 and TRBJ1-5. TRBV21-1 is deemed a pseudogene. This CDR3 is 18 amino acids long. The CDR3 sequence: CASSKAQSDGISNQPQHF. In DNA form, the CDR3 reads TGTGCCAGCAGCAAAGCGCAGTCCGACGGTATTAGCAATCAGCCCCAGCATTTT.

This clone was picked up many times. This chain's CDR3 is CASSPVGRGGNEQFF. The DNA for the CDR3 is TGTGCCAGCAGCCCTGTGGGCAGGGGAGGCAATGAGCAGTTCTTC. V usage is TRBV7-9 and J usage is TRBJ2-1; D may match TRBD1 or TRBD2 (6 bases each). The CDR3 consists of 15 residues. Looked up from germline, CDR1 is SEHNR and CDR2 is FQNEAQ (reference sequence). Trimming pared 5 bases from V and 6 bases from J, leaving 17 bases between. The full variable domain, with the rest looked up from reference TRBV7-9 and TRBJ2-1, is DTGVSQNPRHKITKRGQNVTFRCDPISEHNRLYWYRQTLGQGPEFLTYFQNEAQLEKSRLLSDRFSAERPKGSFSTLEIQRTEQGDSAMYLCASSPVGRGGNEQFFGPGTRLTVL.

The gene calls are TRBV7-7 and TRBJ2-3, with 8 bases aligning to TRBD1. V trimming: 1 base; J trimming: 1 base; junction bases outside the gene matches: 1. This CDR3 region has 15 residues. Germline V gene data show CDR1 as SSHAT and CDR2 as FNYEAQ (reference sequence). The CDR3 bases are TGTGCCAGCAGCTTAGGGACAGGGCGCACAGATACGCAGTATTTT. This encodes CASSLGTGRTDTQYF.

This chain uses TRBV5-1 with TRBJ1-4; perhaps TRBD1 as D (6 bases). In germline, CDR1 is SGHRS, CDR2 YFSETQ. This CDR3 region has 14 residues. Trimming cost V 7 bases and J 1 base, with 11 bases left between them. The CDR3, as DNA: TGCGCCAGCCGGGAACAGGGAACTAATGAAAAACTGTTTTTT. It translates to CASREQGTNEKLFF.

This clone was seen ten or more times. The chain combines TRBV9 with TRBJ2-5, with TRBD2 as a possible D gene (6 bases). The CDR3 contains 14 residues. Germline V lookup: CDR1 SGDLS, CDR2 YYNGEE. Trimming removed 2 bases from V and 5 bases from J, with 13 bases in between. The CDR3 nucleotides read TGTGCCAGCAGCGTCCTCTCGGGGGATGAGACCCAGTACTTC. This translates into CASSVLSGDETQYF.